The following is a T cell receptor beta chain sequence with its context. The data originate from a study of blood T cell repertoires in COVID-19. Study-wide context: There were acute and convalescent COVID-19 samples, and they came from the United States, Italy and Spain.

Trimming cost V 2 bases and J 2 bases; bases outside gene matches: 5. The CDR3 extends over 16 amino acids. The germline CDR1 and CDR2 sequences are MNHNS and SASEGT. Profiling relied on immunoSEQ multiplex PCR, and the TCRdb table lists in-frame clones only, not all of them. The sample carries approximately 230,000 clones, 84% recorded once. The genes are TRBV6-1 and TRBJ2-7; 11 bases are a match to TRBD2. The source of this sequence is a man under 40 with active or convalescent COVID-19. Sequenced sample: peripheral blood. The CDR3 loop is CASSEPGLAATYEQYF. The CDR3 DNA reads TGTGCCAGCAGTGAACCGGGACTAGCGGCAACCTACGAGCAGTACTTC.